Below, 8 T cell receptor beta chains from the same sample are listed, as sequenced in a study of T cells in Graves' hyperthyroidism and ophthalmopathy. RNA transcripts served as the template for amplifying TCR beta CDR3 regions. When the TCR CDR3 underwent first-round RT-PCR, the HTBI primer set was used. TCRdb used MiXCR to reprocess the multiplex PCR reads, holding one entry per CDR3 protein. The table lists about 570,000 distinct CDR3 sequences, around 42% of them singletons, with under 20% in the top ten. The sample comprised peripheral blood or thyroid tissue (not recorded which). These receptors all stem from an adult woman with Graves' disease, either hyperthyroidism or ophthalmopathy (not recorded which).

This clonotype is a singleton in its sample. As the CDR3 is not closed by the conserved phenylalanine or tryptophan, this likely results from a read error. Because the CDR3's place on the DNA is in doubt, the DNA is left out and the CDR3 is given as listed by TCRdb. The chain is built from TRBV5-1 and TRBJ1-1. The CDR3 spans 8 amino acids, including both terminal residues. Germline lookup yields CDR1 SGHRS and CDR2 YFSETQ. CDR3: CASRLGTS.

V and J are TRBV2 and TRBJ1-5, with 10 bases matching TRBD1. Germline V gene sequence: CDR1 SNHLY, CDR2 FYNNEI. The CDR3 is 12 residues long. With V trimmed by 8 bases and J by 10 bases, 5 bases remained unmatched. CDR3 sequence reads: CASDRGPLPQHF. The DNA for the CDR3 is TGTGCCAGCGACAGGGGGCCACTTCCCCAGCATTTT.

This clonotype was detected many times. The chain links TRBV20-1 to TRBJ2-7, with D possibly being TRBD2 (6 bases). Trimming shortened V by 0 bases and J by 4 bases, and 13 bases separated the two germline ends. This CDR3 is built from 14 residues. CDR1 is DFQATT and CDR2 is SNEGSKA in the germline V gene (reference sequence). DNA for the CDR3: TGCAGTGCTAGAGATTCGGAGGGAGTATACGAGCAGTACTTC. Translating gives CSARDSEGVYEQYF.

The CDR3: CASSASGRVDTEAFF. For the CDR3, the DNA is TGTGCCAGTAGTGCTTCAGGGCGGGTAGACACTGAAGCTTTCTTT. This chain uses TRBV19 with TRBJ1-1; TRBD1 might be the D (5 bases). The germline CDR1 and CDR2 sequences are LNHDA and SQIVND (reference sequence). The length of the CDR3 is 15 residues. V was trimmed by 5 bases and J by 3 bases, leaving 16 bases between them.

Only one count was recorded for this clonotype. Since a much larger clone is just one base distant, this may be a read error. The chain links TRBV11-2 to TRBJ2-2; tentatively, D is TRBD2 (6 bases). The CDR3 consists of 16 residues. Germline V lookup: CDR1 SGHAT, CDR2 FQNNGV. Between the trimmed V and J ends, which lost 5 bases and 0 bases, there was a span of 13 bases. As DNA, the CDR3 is TGTGCCAGCAGCGACCCGCGGAGGGCGAACACCGGGGAGCTGTTTTTT. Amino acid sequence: CASSDPRRANTGELFF.

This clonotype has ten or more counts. The CDR3 nucleotides read TGCGCCAGCAGCTTTTCCCCTGATGATCAGCCCCAGCATTTT. Translation gives CASSFSPDDQPQHF. The gene calls are TRBV5-1 and TRBJ1-5; D call uncertain. Germline V CDR1 and CDR2: SGHRS, YFSETQ. The CDR3 is 14 residues long. The V gene lost 2 bases and the J gene lost 5 bases, with 11 bases spanning the gap.

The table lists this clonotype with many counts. The CDR3 is CAWSVVVAEAFF. The CDR3, as DNA: TGTGCCTGGAGTGTAGTCGTGGCTGAAGCTTTCTTT. V usage is TRBV30 and J usage is TRBJ1-1, with D unclear. The length of the CDR3 is 12 residues. Trimming shortened V by 0 bases and J by 6 bases, and 8 bases separated the two germline ends. The germline CDR1 and CDR2 sequences are GTSNPN and SVGIG (reference sequence).

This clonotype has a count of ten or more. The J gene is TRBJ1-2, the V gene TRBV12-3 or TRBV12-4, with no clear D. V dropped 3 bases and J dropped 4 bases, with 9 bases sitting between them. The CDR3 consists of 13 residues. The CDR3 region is CASSFGISYGYTF. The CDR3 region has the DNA TGTGCCAGCAGTTTCGGGATCTCCTATGGCTACACCTTC.